This TCR beta chain originates from a study of blood T cells in healthy people across ages. In each sample, at least 7 million PBMCs were isolated. PCR was performed a second time for roughly 7 to 11 cycles using a sample-barcoded 5' primer and a J-beta primer mix. Every cDNA molecule carried a tag from a template-switch adaptor bearing 12 random nucleotides. TCRdb independently ran MiXCR on the 5' RACE reads; one entry per CDR3 protein. The sample includes some 1.6 million distinct CDR3 sequences, about 31% of them seen just once. This CDR3 comprises 12 residues. V dropped 11 bases and J dropped 5; count of bases not matched to a gene: 6. From germline, CDR1 is MNHNS and CDR2 SASEGT.

This clonotype was obtained from a woman aged 25-40 years in good health. V usage is TRBV6-1 and J usage is TRBJ2-3; TRBD2 matches at 8 bases. The sequenced material came from blood. DNA for the CDR3: TGTGCCTCGGGGGGGCCCTTAGATACGCAGTATTTT. Translating gives CASGGPLDTQYF.